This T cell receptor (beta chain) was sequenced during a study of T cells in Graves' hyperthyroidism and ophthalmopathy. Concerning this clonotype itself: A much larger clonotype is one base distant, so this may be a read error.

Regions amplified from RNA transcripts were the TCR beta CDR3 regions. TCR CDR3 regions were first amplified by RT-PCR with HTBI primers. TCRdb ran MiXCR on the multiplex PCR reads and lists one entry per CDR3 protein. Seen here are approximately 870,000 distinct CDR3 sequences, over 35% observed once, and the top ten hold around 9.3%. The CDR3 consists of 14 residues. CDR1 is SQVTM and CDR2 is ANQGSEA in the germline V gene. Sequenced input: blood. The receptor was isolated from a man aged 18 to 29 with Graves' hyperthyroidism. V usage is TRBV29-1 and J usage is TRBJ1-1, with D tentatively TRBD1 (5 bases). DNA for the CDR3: TGCAACGTTCAAGGCCGGGGGGACCGCACTGAAGCTTTCTTT. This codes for CNVQGRGDRTEAFF.